This T cell receptor (beta chain) was identified during a study of CD8 T cells in Susac syndrome. Overall study context: When blood was collected, patients with Susac syndrome were therapy-naive, were taking corticosteroids, or were receiving intravenous immunoglobulin alone. The study, taken as a whole, reports: The study recognized that its TCR sequencing and HLA analysis covered a relatively small number of individuals.

cDNA came from about 0.5 to 1 ug RNA primed by random hexamers. Across 54 Vbeta and 13 Jbeta, immunoSEQ multiplex PCR amplified TCR beta CDR3. TCRdb re-analysed the immunoSEQ multiplex PCR reads in MiXCR, keeping a single row per CDR3 protein. The sample lists roughly 200,000 distinct CDR3 sequences; over 90% were seen once. TCR beta sequencing covered blood CD8+ and CD4+ T cells. On this clonotype itself: The antigen remains undetermined.

Germline CDR1 and CDR2: SGHVS and FNYEAQ. CDR3 length: 13 residues. V was clipped by 5 bases and J by 7 bases, with 14 bases between them. The genes are TRBV7-6 and TRBJ2-5; D gene uncertain. Sequenced: CD4+ T cells from PBMCs. This TCR was sampled from a human donor with Susac syndrome. The CDR3 DNA sequence: TGTGCCAGCAGCCGAGAAGGGTTCTCGACCCAGTACTTC. Protein product: CASSREGFSTQYF.